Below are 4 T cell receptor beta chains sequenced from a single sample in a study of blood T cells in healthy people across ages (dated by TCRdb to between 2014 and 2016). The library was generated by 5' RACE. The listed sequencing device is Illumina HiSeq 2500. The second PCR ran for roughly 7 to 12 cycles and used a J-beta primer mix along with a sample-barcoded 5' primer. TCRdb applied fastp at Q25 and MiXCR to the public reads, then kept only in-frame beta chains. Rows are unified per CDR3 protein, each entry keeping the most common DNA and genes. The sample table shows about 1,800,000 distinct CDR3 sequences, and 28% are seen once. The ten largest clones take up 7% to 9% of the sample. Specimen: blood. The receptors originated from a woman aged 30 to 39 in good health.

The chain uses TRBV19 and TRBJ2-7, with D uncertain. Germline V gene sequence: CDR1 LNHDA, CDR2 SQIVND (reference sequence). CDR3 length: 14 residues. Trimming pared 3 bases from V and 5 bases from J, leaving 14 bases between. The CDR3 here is CASSISDISDEQYF. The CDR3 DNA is TGTGCCAGTAGTATTAGTGACATATCGGACGAGCAGTACTTC.

The CDR3 loop is CASSQYSGTAGLYGYTF. The CDR3 DNA reads as TGTGCCAGCAGCCAATATTCCGGGACCGCCGGACTCTATGGCTACACCTTC. This chain connects TRBV6-1 to TRBJ1-2; D is perhaps TRBD1 (5 bases). Looked up from germline, CDR1 is MNHNS and CDR2 is SASEGT. The CDR3 is 17 amino acids. Trimming stripped 6 bases from V and 4 bases from J, with 24 bases between.

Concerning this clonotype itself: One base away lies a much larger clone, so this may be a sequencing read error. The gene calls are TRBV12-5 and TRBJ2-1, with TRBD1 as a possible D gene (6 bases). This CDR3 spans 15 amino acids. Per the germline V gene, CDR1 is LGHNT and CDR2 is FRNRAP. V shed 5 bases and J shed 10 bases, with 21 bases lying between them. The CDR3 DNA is TGTGCTAGTGGTCTATACCGGGACATATCCTACGAGCAGTTCTTC. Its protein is CASGLYRDISYEQFF.

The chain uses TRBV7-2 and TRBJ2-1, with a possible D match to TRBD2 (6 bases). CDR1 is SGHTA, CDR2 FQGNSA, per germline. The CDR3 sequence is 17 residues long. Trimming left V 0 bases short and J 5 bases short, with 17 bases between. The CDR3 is CASSLAVGLVSHNEQFF. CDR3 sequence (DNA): TGTGCCAGCAGCTTAGCCGTGGGACTTGTGAGCCACAATGAGCAGTTCTTC.